This TCR beta chain was sequenced in a study of T cell clonotyping in hematopoietic cell transplantation. The wider study: Recipient samples before transplant were obtained post-cytoreduction.

Some clones are missing from TCRdb's copy, which holds only in-frame ones; the method was immunoSEQ multiplex PCR. The sample includes around 26,000 clones, around 82% of them seen just once. Time point defined: recipient sample about 28 days before transplant, after cytoreduction. The source material was peripheral blood mononuclear cells, sampled before stem cell transplant. The TCR sequence derives from a man in his forties or fifties with acute myeloid leukemia. Some clones in this sample may be carry-over from other donors' samples.

The CDR3 loop is CAVQGDTEAFF. For the CDR3, the DNA is TGTGCCGTTCAGGGGGACACTGAAGCTTTCTTT. This chain uses TRBV2 with TRBJ1-1, with 7 bases fitting TRBD1. This CDR3 contains 11 residues. Trimming took 11 bases from V and 3 from J; bases not matched to a gene: 3. Germline CDR1 is SNHLY and CDR2 is FYNNEI.